Shown below are 29 T cell receptor beta chains from a single sample sequenced in a study of control samples from healthy donors and cancer patients. The assay was immunoSEQ multiplex PCR, and TCRdb's table has in-frame clones only and misses some. The table includes more than 90,000 clones, 75% to 90% detected once. The source material was blood. These receptors originate from a man in his thirties or forties in good health.

V gene TRBV4-1 combines with J gene TRBJ2-5, with D possibly TRBD1 on 6 matching bases. The germline CDR1 and CDR2 sequences are MGHRA and YSYEKL. The CDR3 is made up of 16 amino acids. Trimming stripped 2 bases from V and 0 bases from J, with 13 bases between. The CDR3: CASSQRTDWYQETQYF. DNA for the CDR3: TGCGCCAGCAGCCAACGGACAGATTGGTACCAAGAGACCCAGTACTTC.

The chain employs TRBV6-2 or TRBV6-3 and TRBJ2-5; 13 bases fit TRBD2. CDR3 length: 18 amino acids. The V and J ends lost 5 bases and 5 bases, in that order; junction bases with no gene match: 14. Germline V lookup: CDR1 MNHEY, CDR2 SVGEGT. As DNA, the CDR3 is TGTGCCAGCAGTCGTCTCAATCAACTAGCGGGAGGGCGGGAGACCCAGTACTTC. As protein: CASSRLNQLAGGRETQYF.

This clone has only one observation. The J gene is TRBJ1-6, the V gene TRBV18; the match to TRBD1 covers 9 bases. V lost 11 bases, J lost 6 bases, and 8 bases stayed unmatched. CDR3 size: 14 residues. Germline V CDR1 and CDR2: KGHSH, LQKENI. The DNA for the CDR3 is TGTGCCTCCCAAGCGGGACAGGGTAATTCACCCCTCCACTTT. Translated, it gives CASQAGQGNSPLHF.

The chain recombines TRBV5-1 with TRBJ2-3; possible D gene TRBD2, 6 bases. Germline V lookup: CDR1 SGHRS, CDR2 YFSETQ. The ends were cut back, 1 base at V and 6 bases at J, with 12 bases in the middle. CDR3 length: 14 amino acids. CDR3 in amino acids: CASSLIADGDTQYF. CDR3 sequence (DNA): TGCGCCAGCAGCTTGATAGCGGATGGGGATACGCAGTATTTT.

This clone has only one observation. V gene TRBV14 combines with J gene TRBJ2-7; D ambiguous. Germline CDR1 SGHDN, CDR2 FVKESK. CDR3 size: 14 residues. Trimming shortened V by 0 bases and J by 1 base, and 7 bases separated the two germline ends. The CDR3 here is CASSQEKKSYEQYF. DNA for the CDR3: TGTGCCAGCAGCCAAGAGAAGAAGTCCTACGAGCAGTACTTC.

The chain joins TRBV4-1 to TRBJ2-1; D is uncertain. Germline values: CDR1 MGHRA, CDR2 YSYEKL. The CDR3 spans 16 residues. Trimming left V 0 bases short and J 0 bases short, with 9 bases between. The CDR3 loop is CASSQEFSPSYNEQFF. Written as DNA, the CDR3 is TGCGCCAGCAGCCAAGAATTCTCACCCTCCTACAATGAGCAGTTCTTC.

This chain links TRBV29-1 with TRBJ1-1; perhaps TRBD1 as D (5 bases). The germline V gene encodes CDR1 SQVTM and CDR2 ANQGSEA. Between the trimmed V and J ends, which lost 2 bases and 3 bases, there was a span of 10 bases. The CDR3 is made up of 13 amino acids. The CDR3 DNA follows: TGCAGCGTTGAACAGGGAGTTTACACTGAAGCTTTCTTT. Its protein product is CSVEQGVYTEAFF. The whole variable domain, filled in from reference TRBV29-1 and TRBJ1-1, reads SAVISQKPSRDICQRGTSLTIQCQVDSQVTMMFWYRQQPGQSLTLIATANQGSEATYESGFVIDKFPISRPNLTFSTLTVSNMSPEDSSIYLCSVEQGVYTEAFFGQGTRLTVV.

This clone was seen only once. The chain recombines TRBV18 with TRBJ2-5, with D uncertain. Trimming took 2 bases from V and 5 from J, leaving 9 bases between them. CDR3 length: 13 residues. The V gene's germline CDR1 is KGHSH and CDR2 LQKENI. The CDR3 reads CASSPGVGETQYF. The CDR3 coding sequence is TGTGCCAGCTCACCAGGGGTCGGGGAGACCCAGTACTTC. The full variable domain, with the rest looked up from reference TRBV18 and TRBJ2-5, is NAGVMQNPRHLVRRRGQEARLRCSPMKGHSHVYWYRQLPEEGLKFMVYLQKENIIDESGMPKERFSAEFPKEGPSILRIQQVVRGDSAAYFCASSPGVGETQYFGPGTRLLVL.

The V call is TRBV24-1, the J call TRBJ2-1, with D possibly matching TRBD1 (6 bases). The V gene lost 4 bases and the J gene lost 0 bases, with 15 bases spanning the gap. Per the germline V gene, CDR1 is KGHDR and CDR2 is SFDVKD. The CDR3 is 17 amino acids. The CDR3 sequence: CATSDPRQESSYNEQFF. DNA for the CDR3: TGTGCCACCAGTGACCCCCGACAGGAAAGCTCCTACAATGAGCAGTTCTTC.

This clone showed up just a few times. This chain uses TRBV2 with TRBJ1-5; 11 bases are a match to TRBD1. The junction had 0 bases not matched to a gene; V was cut back by 0 bases and J by 5 bases. CDR3 length equals 15 residues. In germline, CDR1 is SNHLY, CDR2 FYNNEI. As DNA, the CDR3 is TGTGCCAGCAGTGAAGCGGGACAGGGGGATCAGCCCCAGCATTTT. Protein product: CASSEAGQGDQPQHF.

This sequence joins TRBV6-5 and TRBJ2-1, with TRBD2 matching 12 bases. The CDR3 is 15 amino acids. In germline, CDR1 is MNHEY, CDR2 SVGAGI. Trimming took 0 bases from V and 9 from J; bases not matched to a gene: 3. DNA of the CDR3: TGTGCCAGCAGTTACTCCAGACTAGCGGGAGCTGAGCAGTTCTTC. Protein product: CASSYSRLAGAEQFF.

The V and J genes are TRBV28 and TRBJ1-1; D gene uncertain. This CDR3 contains 11 residues. V lost 11 bases to trimming and J lost 5 bases, with 12 bases between them. Germline V gene sequence: CDR1 MDHEN, CDR2 SYDVKM. CDR3 in DNA: TGTGCCGGAAAAGGGCGTACTGAAGCTTTCTTT. Its protein product is CAGKGRTEAFF. Combining the CDR3 with reference TRBV28 and TRBJ1-1 gives the whole variable domain DVKVTQSSRYLVKRTGEKVFLECVQDMDHENMFWYRQDPGLGLRLIYFSYDVKMKEKGDIPEGYSVSREKKERFSLILESASTNQTSMYLCAGKGRTEAFFGQGTRLTVV.

This clone was detected only a few times. The chain has TRBV6-2 or TRBV6-3 and TRBJ1-1; D gene unclear. This CDR3 contains 12 residues. Germline CDR1 is MNHEY and CDR2 is SVGEGT. V was cut by 6 bases and J by 6 bases, with 11 bases left in between. CDR3 nucleotide sequence: TGTGCCAGCAGCTGGGGAGGGTCTGAAGCTTTCTTT. Residues: CASSWGGSEAFF.

The chain has TRBV7-2 and TRBJ1-5, with D possibly matching TRBD1 (6 bases). Germline CDR1 is SGHTA and CDR2 is FQGNSA. There are 15 residues in the CDR3. V gave up 4 bases and J gave up 7 bases, with 17 bases separating them. DNA of the CDR3: TGTGCCAGCAGCTCCGGCACAGGGAAATGGCAGCCCCAGCATTTT. Protein product: CASSSGTGKWQPQHF. Filled out from reference TRBV7-2 and TRBJ1-5, the complete variable domain reads GAGVSQSPSNKVTEKGKDVELRCDPISGHTALYWYRQSLGQGLEFLIYFQGNSAPDKSGLPSDRFSAERTGGSVSTLTIQRTQQEDSAVYLCASSSGTGKWQPQHFGDGTRLSIL.

The genes are TRBV27 and TRBJ2-1, with D maybe TRBD2 (6 bases). Germline CDR1 is MNHEY and CDR2 is SMNVEV (reference sequence). V shed 4 bases and J shed 0 bases, with 16 bases lying between them. The CDR3 runs 17 residues. CDR3 amino acids: CASSSYTSRSSYNEQFF. CDR3 coding DNA: TGTGCCAGCAGTTCCTATACTAGCCGATCCTCCTACAATGAGCAGTTCTTC.

The chain carries TRBV25-1 and TRBJ2-7, with D unresolved. Per the germline V gene, CDR1 is MGHDK and CDR2 is SYGVNS. V dropped 5 bases and J dropped 3 bases, with 8 bases sitting between them. This CDR3 has 12 amino acids. The CDR3 DNA sequence: TGTGCCAGCAGTCCGAAGAGCTACGAGCAGTACTTC. Protein sequence: CASSPKSYEQYF.

The CDR3 spells CASSPLGYEQFF. Here the CDR3 DNA reads TGTGCCAGCTCACCATTGGGATATGAGCAGTTCTTC. The rearrangement uses TRBV18 and TRBJ2-1; D not resolved. Trimming took 2 bases from V and 8 from J, leaving 7 bases between them. This CDR3 has 12 residues. The germline CDR1 and CDR2 sequences are KGHSH and LQKENI.

J is TRBJ1-2 and V is TRBV7-9, with D possibly being TRBD1 (6 bases). There are 13 residues in the CDR3. Germline V gene lookup returns CDR1 SEHNR and CDR2 FQNEAQ (reference sequence). V was trimmed by 5 bases and J by 6 bases, leaving 13 bases between them. CDR3 sequence (DNA): TGTGCCAGCAGCGAGGGACAATCAGATGGCTACACCTTC. Protein sequence: CASSEGQSDGYTF.

The chain has TRBV7-2 and TRBJ2-3; perhaps TRBD1 as D (6 bases). Germline V gene lookup returns CDR1 SGHTA and CDR2 FQGNSA. Trimming took 5 bases from V and 0 from J, leaving 12 bases between them. The CDR3 is made up of 15 amino acids. In DNA form, the CDR3 reads TGTGCCAGCAGCACCCGGACAGACAGCACAGATACGCAGTATTTT. Translated: CASSTRTDSTDTQYF. The full variable domain, rest sourced from reference TRBV7-2 and TRBJ2-3, is GAGVSQSPSNKVTEKGKDVELRCDPISGHTALYWYRQSLGQGLEFLIYFQGNSAPDKSGLPSDRFSAERTGGSVSTLTIQRTQQEDSAVYLCASSTRTDSTDTQYFGPGTRLTVL.

The V gene is TRBV20-1, the J gene TRBJ2-3; the match to TRBD2 covers 10 bases. The germline V gene encodes CDR1 DFQATT and CDR2 SNEGSKA (reference sequence). V shed 3 bases, J shed 4 bases, and the junction held 4 bases outside the gene matches. The CDR3 is 14 residues long. CDR3 coding DNA: TGCAGTGCTAGTCCCCTAGCGGGAGCAGATACGCAGTATTTT. Its protein product is CSASPLAGADTQYF.

This rearrangement joins TRBV4-3 to TRBJ2-7; 8 bases are shared with TRBD1. J gave up 4 bases and V 1 base, and 6 bases lay outside the gene matches. The CDR3 is made up of 15 amino acids. Germline CDR1 and CDR2: LGHNA and YSLEER. CDR3 coding DNA: TGCGCCAGCAGCCAAGGGCCAGGGGGCTGGTACGAGCAGTACTTC. Translated, it gives CASSQGPGGWYEQYF.

V is TRBV4-2 and J is TRBJ2-1; 7 nucleotides match TRBD2. Germline assignment: CDR1 LGHNA and CDR2 YNFKEQ. This CDR3 has 16 amino acids. Trimming removed 1 base from V and 6 bases from J; junction bases left unmatched: 9. DNA of the CDR3: TGTGCCAGCAGCCAAGGTCCCAAGACTAGCCTCAATGAGCAGTTCTTC. Translated, it gives CASSQGPKTSLNEQFF.

This clone was observed a single time. The chain recombines TRBV7-2 with TRBJ2-7; the match to TRBD2 covers 7 bases. The germline gives CDR1 SGHTA, CDR2 FQGNSA. This CDR3 has 15 amino acids. With 1 base clipped from V and 1 base from J, the junction kept 4 bases outside the gene matches. The CDR3: CASSLDSSGSYEQYF. Here the CDR3 DNA reads TGTGCCAGCAGCTTAGATTCTAGCGGATCCTACGAGCAGTACTTC.

This clone appeared a single time. The chain combines TRBV19 with TRBJ1-5; TRBD1 might be the D (5 bases). This CDR3 region has 17 residues. V was trimmed by 5 bases and J by 3 bases, leaving 20 bases between them. CDR1 and CDR2 (germline): LNHDA, SQIVND (reference sequence). CDR3 protein: CASSARGVGGTNQPQHF. CDR3 sequence (DNA): TGTGCCAGTAGTGCAAGGGGCGTCGGGGGTACCAATCAGCCCCAGCATTTT.

The genes are TRBV6-5 and TRBJ1-1; D is unresolved. The CDR3 is 12 residues long. Germline assignment: CDR1 MNHEY and CDR2 SVGAGI. V gave up 2 bases and J gave up 6 bases, with 7 bases separating them. CDR3 protein: CASSYDTSEAFF. For the CDR3, the DNA is TGTGCCAGCAGTTACGACACCTCTGAAGCTTTCTTT.

In its sample, this clone was seen once. The chain carries TRBV3-1 (or the pseudogene TRBV3-2) and TRBJ2-5; D call uncertain. Germline CDR1 and CDR2: LGHDT and YNNKEL (reference sequence). Trimming left V 4 bases short and J 1 base short, with 16 bases between. The CDR3 spans 16 residues. As DNA, the CDR3 is TGTGCCAGCAGCCGCGGATCCCAGGCGGCCCAAGAGACCCAGTACTTC. Translating it yields CASSRGSQAAQETQYF.

The chain employs TRBV6-2 or TRBV6-3 and TRBJ2-3; the match to TRBD2 covers 10 bases. This CDR3 is 17 amino acids long. From germline, CDR1 is MNHEY and CDR2 SVGEGT. The ends lost 2 bases at V and 2 bases at J; junction bases unmatched: 7. The CDR3 loop is CASSYVAGGPSTDTQYF. The CDR3 DNA reads as TGTGCCAGCAGTTACGTAGCGGGGGGCCCCTCCACAGATACGCAGTATTTT.

A single count supports this clone. V usage is TRBV6-5 and J usage is TRBJ1-2; TRBD1 aligns across 7 bases. The V gene's germline CDR1 is MNHEY and CDR2 SVGAGI. The CDR3 runs to 13 residues. Trimming at V came to 6 bases and at J to 4 bases, leaving 5 bases not matched to a gene. CDR3 protein: CASSRQGFYGYTF. The CDR3 coding sequence is TGTGCCAGCAGCAGACAGGGATTCTATGGCTACACCTTC.

The V and J genes are TRBV9 and TRBJ1-2, with TRBD1 as a possible D gene (5 bases). Germline V gene data show CDR1 as SGDLS and CDR2 as YYNGEE. V was clipped by 3 bases and J by 6 bases, with 9 bases between them. CDR3 size: 12 residues. CDR3 amino acids: CASSGWGDGYTF. The CDR3 DNA follows: TGTGCCAGCAGCGGGTGGGGGGATGGCTACACCTTC.